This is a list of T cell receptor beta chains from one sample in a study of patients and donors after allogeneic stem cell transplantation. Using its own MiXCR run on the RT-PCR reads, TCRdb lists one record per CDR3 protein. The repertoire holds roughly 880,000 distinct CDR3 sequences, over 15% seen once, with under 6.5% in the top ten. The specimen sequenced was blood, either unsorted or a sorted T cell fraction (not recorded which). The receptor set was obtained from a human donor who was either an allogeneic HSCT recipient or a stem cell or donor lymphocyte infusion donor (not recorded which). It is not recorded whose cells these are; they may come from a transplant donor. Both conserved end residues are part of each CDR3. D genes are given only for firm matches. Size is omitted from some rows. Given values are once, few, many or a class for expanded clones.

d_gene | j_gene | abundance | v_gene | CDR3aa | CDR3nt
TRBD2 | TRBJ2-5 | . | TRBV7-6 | CASSLPQLAGKNRGETQYF | TGTGCCAGCAGCTTGCCCCAACTAGCGGGGAAGAATCGGGGAGAGACCCAGTACTTC
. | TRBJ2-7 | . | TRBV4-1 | CASSQGSYSYEQYF | TGCGCCAGCAGCCAGGGTAGCTACTCCTACGAGCAGTACTTC
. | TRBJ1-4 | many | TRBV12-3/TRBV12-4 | CASSLNRVDEKLFF | TGTGCCAGCAGTTTGAACAGGGTTGATGAAAAACTGTTTTTT
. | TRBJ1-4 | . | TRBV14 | CASSQGDGYEKLFF | TGTGCCAGCAGCCAAGGGGACGGATATGAAAAACTGTTTTTT
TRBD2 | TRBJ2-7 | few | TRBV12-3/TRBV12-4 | CASSRRTRGEQYF | TGTGCCAGCAGCCGGAGGACTAGGGGCGAGCAGTACTTC
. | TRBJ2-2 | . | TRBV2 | CASRNSGTLPHRELFF | TGTGCCAGCAGAAACTCCGGGACCCTTCCCCACCGGGAGCTGTTTTTT
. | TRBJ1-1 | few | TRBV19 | CASSIELNTEAFF | TGTGCCAGTAGTATCGAACTGAACACTGAAGCTTTCTTT
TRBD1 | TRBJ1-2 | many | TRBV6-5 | CASSYSTGTYYGYTF | TGTGCCAGCAGTTACTCGACAGGGACTTACTATGGCTACACCTTC
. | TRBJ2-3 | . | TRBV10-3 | CATTAVGTDTQYF | TGTGCCACGACAGCCGTGGGCACAGATACGCAGTATTTT
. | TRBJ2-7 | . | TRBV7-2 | CASSLNKGEQYF | TGTGCCAGCAGCTTAAACAAGGGCGAGCAGTACTTC
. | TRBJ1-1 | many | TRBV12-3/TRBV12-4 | CASSLGGGEAFF | TGTGCCAGCAGTTTGGGTGGGGGTGAAGCTTTCTTT
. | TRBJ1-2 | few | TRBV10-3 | CAISESKGDSNYGYTF | TGTGCCATCAGTGAGTCTAAAGGGGACTCTAACTATGGCTACACCTTC
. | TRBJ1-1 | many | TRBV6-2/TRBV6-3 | CASMEKQGRKRTEAFF | TGTGCCAGCATGGAGAAACAAGGACGCAAACGCACTGAAGCTTTCTTT
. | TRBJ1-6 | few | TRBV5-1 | CASSSETTENNSPLHF | TGCGCCAGCAGCTCGGAGACGACAGAAAATAATTCACCCCTCCACTTT
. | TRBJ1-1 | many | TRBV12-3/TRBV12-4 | CASSSREGTEAFF | TGTGCCAGCAGTTCCAGGGAGGGCACTGAAGCTTTCTTT
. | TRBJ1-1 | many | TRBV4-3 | CASSQAVRHTEAFF | TGCGCCAGCAGCCAAGCCGTGCGGCACACTGAAGCTTTCTTT
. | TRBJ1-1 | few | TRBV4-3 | CASSQDRQGQVPEAFF | TGCGCCAGCAGCCAAGATCGTCAGGGGCAGGTCCCTGAAGCTTTCTTT
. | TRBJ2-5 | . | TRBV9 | CASSVGTIEEPQYF | TGTGCCAGCAGCGTAGGGACAATTGAAGAGCCCCAGTACTTC
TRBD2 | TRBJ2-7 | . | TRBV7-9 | CASSLNVGSGTYEQYF | TGTGCCAGCAGCTTAAACGTCGGTAGCGGGACCTACGAGCAGTACTTC
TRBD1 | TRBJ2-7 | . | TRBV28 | CASNPYQGDAYEQYF | TGTGCCAGCAACCCGTACCAGGGGGACGCATACGAGCAGTACTTC
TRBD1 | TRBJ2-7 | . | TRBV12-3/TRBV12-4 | CASSRTGPQGEQYF | TGTGCCAGCAGTCGGACAGGCCCTCAAGGGGAGCAGTACTTC
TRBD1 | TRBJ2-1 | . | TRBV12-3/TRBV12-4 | CASSPTGTGVWNEQFF | TGTGCCAGCAGTCCCACCGGGACAGGGGTTTGGAATGAGCAGTTCTTC
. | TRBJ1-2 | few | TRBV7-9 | CASSFSGRDRGGYTF | TGTGCCAGCAGCTTTAGCGGACGAGACCGTGGTGGCTACACCTTC
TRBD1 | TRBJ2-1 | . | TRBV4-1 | CASSQERTGGSSEQFF | TGCGCCAGCAGCCAAGAACGGACAGGGGGTTCTAGTGAGCAGTTCTTC
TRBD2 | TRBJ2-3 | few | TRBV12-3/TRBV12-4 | CAASRSQRGRIGTQYF | TGTGCCGCCAGCAGATCTCAGCGGGGGCGGATAGGTACGCAGTATTTT
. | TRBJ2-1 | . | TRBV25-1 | CASSAKGLWYNEQFF | TGTGCCAGCAGTGCGAAGGGGTTGTGGTACAATGAGCAGTTCTTC
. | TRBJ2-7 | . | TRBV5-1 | CASSQRVLGEQYF | TGCGCCAGCAGCCAACGAGTTCTGGGGGAGCAGTACTTC
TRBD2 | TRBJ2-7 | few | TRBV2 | CATQQYRSSGTYEQYF | TGTGCCACCCAACAGTACCGGTCTAGCGGGACCTACGAGCAGTACTTC
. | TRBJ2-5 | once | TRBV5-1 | CASSPVSRKETQYF | TGCGCCAGCAGCCCCGTTTCCAGGAAAGAGACCCAGTACTTC
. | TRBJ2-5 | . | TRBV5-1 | CASSLDSQGTQYF | TGCGCCAGCAGCTTGGACAGTCAAGGGACCCAGTACTTC
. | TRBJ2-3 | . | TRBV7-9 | CASSVGTDTDTQYF | TGTGCCAGCAGCGTAGGCACCGACACAGATACGCAGTATTTT
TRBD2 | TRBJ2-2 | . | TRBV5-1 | CASSPLTSGGPNTGELFF | TGCGCCAGCAGCCCCCTGACTAGCGGGGGCCCTAACACCGGGGAGCTGTTTTTT
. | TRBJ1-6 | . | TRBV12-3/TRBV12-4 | CASTPLGRGDSPLHF | TGTGCCAGCACCCCCCTCGGGCGAGGGGATTCACCCCTCCACTTT
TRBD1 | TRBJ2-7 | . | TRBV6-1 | CASSTGQGGYEQYF | TGTGCCAGCAGTACAGGACAGGGTGGTTACGAGCAGTACTTC
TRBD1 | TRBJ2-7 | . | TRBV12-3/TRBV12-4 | CASSLRAGTGGNYEQYF | TGTGCCAGCAGTTTAAGGGCCGGGACAGGGGGTAATTACGAGCAGTACTTC
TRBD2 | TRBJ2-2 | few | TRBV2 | CASISRGRTGTVHTGELFF | TGTGCCAGCATTTCTCGCGGGAGGACGGGAACGGTTCACACCGGGGAGCTGTTTTTT
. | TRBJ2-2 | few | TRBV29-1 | CSIPSPWRNTGELFF | TGCAGCATCCCTTCCCCCTGGCGGAACACCGGGGAGCTGTTTTTT
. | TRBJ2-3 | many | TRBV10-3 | CAIGHETDTQYF | TGTGCCATCGGGCACGAGACAGATACGCAGTATTTT
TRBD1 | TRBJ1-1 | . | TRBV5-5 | CASSLQGTGADTEAFF | TGTGCCAGCAGCTTACAGGGTACAGGGGCAGACACTGAAGCTTTCTTT
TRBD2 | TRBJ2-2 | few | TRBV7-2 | CASRAGEPNTGELFF | TGTGCCAGCAGGGCGGGGGAACCGAACACCGGGGAGCTGTTTTTT
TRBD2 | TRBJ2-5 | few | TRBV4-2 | CASSPAGGPQETQYF | TGTGCCAGCAGCCCAGCGGGGGGTCCCCAAGAGACCCAGTACTTC
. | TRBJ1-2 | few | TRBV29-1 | CSVALKTGLGYTF | TGCAGCGTCGCTCTAAAGACAGGTCTTGGCTACACCTTC
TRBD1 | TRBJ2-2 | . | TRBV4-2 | CASSQGDRVSGELFF | TGTGCCAGCAGCCAGGGGGACAGGGTATCCGGGGAGCTGTTTTTT
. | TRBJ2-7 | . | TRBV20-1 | CSAPLVRPSSYEQYF | TGCAGTGCACCCCTGGTTCGGCCCAGCTCCTACGAGCAGTACTTC
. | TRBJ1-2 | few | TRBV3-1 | CASSLLDSGYGYTF | TGTGCCAGCAGCTTATTAGACAGTGGCTATGGCTACACCTTC
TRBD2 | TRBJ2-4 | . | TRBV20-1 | CSARGLAGLTSAKNIQYF | TGCAGTGCTAGAGGACTAGCGGGGCTGACATCGGCCAAAAACATTCAGTACTTC
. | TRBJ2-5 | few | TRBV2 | CASSNGGGRQETQYF | TGTGCCAGCTCCAACGGAGGGGGGCGCCAAGAGACCCAGTACTTC